Shown below are 21 T cell receptor beta chains from a single sample sequenced in a study of PD-L1 blockade in urothelial cancer (dated by TCRdb to 2016 to 2017). According to the study, the label for this sample's time point signals: pretreatment peripheral blood. Preparation of the library involved the immunoSEQ multiplex PCR assay. Held by TCRdb, this immuneACCESS table contains in-frame sequences only and omits some clones. Under half of the omission traces to an unresolved V gene where checked; the cause of the rest is unknown. The sample records about 80,000 clones, approximately 80% of which are singletons. The ten top clones hold under 8.5% of the sample. Source: PBMCs, taken around atezolizumab (anti-PD-L1) treatment. The receptors were gathered from a man in his forties or fifties with urothelial cancer.

The chain employs TRBV11-2 and TRBJ2-1; no clear D. V shed 5 bases and J shed 8 bases, with 16 bases lying between them. The CDR3 runs to 14 residues. Germline V gives CDR1 SGHAT, CDR2 FQNNGV. The CDR3 spells CASSQVVPAYEQFF. DNA of the CDR3: TGTGCCAGCAGCCAGGTTGTACCGGCGTATGAGCAGTTCTTC.

The V call is TRBV27, the J call TRBJ2-5; D call uncertain. Trimming removed 4 bases from V and 5 bases from J, with 11 bases in between. This CDR3 has 13 residues. CDR1 is MNHEY and CDR2 is SMNVEV in the germline V gene (reference sequence). CDR3 amino acids: CASSSMRSETQYF. The CDR3 DNA follows: TGTGCCAGCAGTTCCATGAGGTCGGAGACCCAGTACTTC.

V and J are TRBV7-2 and TRBJ2-7, with D possibly being TRBD2 (6 bases). Germline values: CDR1 SGHTA, CDR2 FQGNSA. The CDR3 totals 14 residues. Trimming stripped 2 bases from V and 7 bases from J, with 15 bases between. CDR3: CASSLSTRGGEQYF. CDR3 in DNA: TGTGCCAGCAGCTTATCGACTAGAGGAGGAGAGCAGTACTTC.

The chain uses TRBV5-1 and TRBJ2-1; D perhaps matches TRBD2 (6 bases). The germline CDR1 and CDR2 sequences are SGHRS and YFSETQ. This CDR3 has 13 residues. Trimming left V 4 bases short and J 6 bases short, with 11 bases between. CDR3: CASSPGLVNEQFF. The DNA of the CDR3 is TGCGCCAGCAGCCCGGGACTGGTCAATGAGCAGTTCTTC.

The rearrangement joins TRBV28 to TRBJ1-5; tentative D call: TRBD1 (5 bases). The CDR3 spans 14 residues. Germline CDR1 and CDR2: MDHEN and SYDVKM. Trimming took off 2 bases at V and 5 bases at J, with 10 bases between the two ends. CDR3 loop: CASSLVDRYQPQHF. Written as DNA, the CDR3 is TGTGCCAGCAGTTTAGTTGACAGATATCAGCCCCAGCATTTT.

The rearrangement uses TRBV5-4 and TRBJ2-3, with 10 nucleotides matching TRBD1. The CDR3 spans 15 residues. The germline V gene encodes CDR1 SGHNT and CDR2 YYREEE (reference sequence). Germline trimming cut 3 bases from V and 3 bases from J; bases unmatched to any gene: 4. The CDR3 sequence: CASSSRTGGTDTQYF. In DNA form, the CDR3 reads TGTGCCAGCAGCTCCAGGACAGGGGGGACAGATACGCAGTATTTT.

V is TRBV7-3 and J is TRBJ1-5; 7 bases fit TRBD1. CDR1 and CDR2 from the germline V gene are SGHTA and FQGTGA. The CDR3 extends over 14 amino acids. V shed 3 bases and J 3 bases; nucleotides not matched to a gene: 2. The DNA for the CDR3 is TGTGCCAGCAGCTTCGGGACAGCCAATCAGCCCCAGCATTTT. The encoded protein is CASSFGTANQPQHF.

The chain employs TRBV27 and TRBJ2-7; 9 positions match TRBD1. Trimming cost V 0 bases and J 7 bases; bases outside gene matches: 10. The CDR3 consists of 16 residues. Germline V gene sequence: CDR1 MNHEY, CDR2 SMNVEV (reference sequence). The CDR3 protein is CASSLSSGQGKAEQYF. The DNA of the CDR3 is TGTGCCAGCAGTTTATCTAGTGGACAGGGGAAGGCTGAGCAGTACTTC.

The chain recombines TRBV28 with TRBJ1-5, with D possibly TRBD1 on 6 matching bases. Germline assignment: CDR1 MDHEN and CDR2 SYDVKM. The V and J ends lost 5 bases and 4 bases respectively, with 15 bases between them. CDR3 length: 15 amino acids. The CDR3 DNA reads as TGTGCCAGCAGTAGAAAAGGACAGCTGAATCAGCCCCAGCATTTT. Translated: CASSRKGQLNQPQHF.

The rearrangement links TRBV7-9 to TRBJ2-7; D gene uncertain. Germline CDR1 reads SEHNR; CDR2 reads FQNEAQ (reference sequence). V was clipped by 1 base and J by 0 bases, with 10 bases between them. The CDR3 consists of 15 residues. The DNA for the CDR3 is TGTGCCAGCAGCTTAGGGGCAGAGATCTCCTACGAGCAGTACTTC. Its translation is CASSLGAEISYEQYF.

The chain is built from TRBV7-2 and TRBJ2-3, with D unclear. The CDR3 has 13 amino acids. Trimming cost V 5 bases and J 2 bases, with 8 bases left between them. Germline values: CDR1 SGHTA, CDR2 FQGNSA. CDR3 sequence reads: CASSPFYTDTQYF. In DNA, the CDR3 is TGTGCCAGCAGCCCATTCTACACAGATACGCAGTATTTT.

This clone was counted between two and nine times. The J gene is TRBJ1-2, the V gene TRBV7-9; 7 bases are a match to TRBD1. This CDR3 region has 14 residues. Trimming at V came to 1 base and at J to 7 bases, leaving 6 bases not matched to a gene. Germline V lookup: CDR1 SEHNR, CDR2 FQNEAQ (reference sequence). CDR3 nucleotide sequence: TGTGCCAGCAGCTTAGTAACAGGGGTGTTTGGCTACACCTTC. Amino acids: CASSLVTGVFGYTF.

This clone is a singleton in its sample. The chain is built from TRBV18 and TRBJ2-5; D ambiguous. Trimming removed 3 bases at V and 5 bases at J, with 4 bases between. Germline V gene lookup returns CDR1 KGHSH and CDR2 LQKENI. The CDR3 totals 11 residues. The DNA for the CDR3 is TGTGCCAGCTCACCCGAGGAGACCCAGTACTTC. Its translation is CASSPEETQYF.

This sequence joins TRBV4-2 and TRBJ1-1, with D unclear. Trimming left V 1 base short and J 1 base short, with 10 bases between. Looked up from germline, CDR1 is LGHNA and CDR2 is YNFKEQ. The CDR3 length is 15 residues. As DNA, the CDR3 is TGTGCCAGCAGCCAAGTTTCGACTGCGAACACTGAAGCTTTCTTT. It codes for CASSQVSTANTEAFF.

As regards this clone: The junction shows a germline mismatch at one end, possibly a read error. The rearrangement joins TRBV7-7 to TRBJ2-2; D possibly corresponds to TRBD1 (5 bases). CDR1 and CDR2 (germline): SSHAT, FNYEAQ (reference sequence). There are 14 residues in the CDR3. Here the CDR3 DNA reads TGTGCTAGCAGCTTACGACAGAGCACCGGGGAGCTGTTTTTT. Translating it yields CASSLRQSTGELFF.

This sequence joins TRBV6-1 and TRBJ2-5; 10 positions match TRBD1. CDR3 size: 15 residues. J gave up 4 bases and V 1 base, and 3 bases lay outside the gene matches. CDR1 is MNHNS and CDR2 is SASEGT in the germline V gene. CDR3 residues: CASSEGDRGGETQYF. The CDR3, as DNA: TGTGCCAGCAGTGAAGGGGACAGGGGAGGAGAGACCCAGTACTTC.

The V gene is TRBV27, the J gene TRBJ2-1, with 9 bases aligning to TRBD2. The CDR3 runs to 15 residues. With 2 bases clipped from V and 6 bases from J, the junction kept 5 bases outside the gene matches. Germline V gene data show CDR1 as MNHEY and CDR2 as SMNVEV (reference sequence). This chain's CDR3 is CASSLGGGRANEQFF. CDR3 DNA sequence: TGTGCCAGCAGTTTAGGTGGCGGGAGGGCCAATGAGCAGTTCTTC.

This CDR3 is CASSYWDRREAFF. The CDR3 DNA sequence: TGTGCCAGCAGTTACTGGGACAGACGAGAAGCTTTCTTT. V and J are TRBV27 and TRBJ1-1; TRBD1 matches 7 bases. CDR3 length: 13 residues. The trim removed 4 bases at V and 8 bases at J, leaving 7 bases unmatched. The germline gives CDR1 MNHEY, CDR2 SMNVEV (reference sequence).

The chain carries TRBV5-1 and TRBJ2-7; TRBD2 agrees at 7 bases. V lost 3 bases to trimming and J lost 2 bases; unmatched junction nucleotides: 14. CDR3 length: 17 amino acids. Germline values: CDR1 SGHRS, CDR2 YFSETQ. The CDR3 loop reads CASSYAGVEGGTYEQYF. For the CDR3, the DNA is TGCGCCAGCAGCTACGCGGGGGTCGAGGGTGGCACCTACGAGCAGTACTTC.

A few counts support this clone. The chain couples TRBV9 to TRBJ1-1; TRBD1 aligns across 10 bases. J was trimmed by 11 bases and V by 4 bases; bases with no gene match: 14. The CDR3 is 15 residues long. Germline CDR1 and CDR2: SGDLS and YYNGEE. The DNA for the CDR3 is TGTGCCAGCAGCCCCCCGGGACAGGGGATCCTTGGCGCTTTCTTT. Its translation: CASSPPGQGILGAFF. Complete variable domain (other parts from reference TRBV9 and TRBJ1-1): DSGVTQTPKHLITATGQRVTLRCSPRSGDLSVYWYQQSLDQGLQFLIQYYNGEERAKGNILERFSAQQFPDLHSELNLSSLELGDSALYFCASSPPGQGILGAFFGQGTRLTVV.

CDR3 sequence: CASSFRRGREKLFF. CDR3 in DNA: TGTGCCAGCAGTTTTCGAAGGGGGCGCGAAAAACTGTTTTTT. The J gene is TRBJ1-4, the V gene TRBV28, with TRBD1 matching 7 bases. The CDR3 consists of 14 residues. CDR1 MDHEN and CDR2 SYDVKM come from the germline V gene. With 3 bases clipped from V and 8 bases from J, the junction kept 6 bases outside the gene matches.